The 7 T cell receptor beta chains reported below all come from one sample, sequenced in a study of Graves' ophthalmopathy and Graves' hyperthyroidism. For repertoire sequencing, the TCR beta CDR3 regions were amplified from RNA transcripts. An initial RT-PCR round employing HTBI primers preceded a second-round multiplex PCR. TCRdb analysed the multiplex PCR reads with MiXCR anew, one entry per CDR3 protein. The table shows some 160,000 distinct CDR3 sequences, with roughly two fifths occurring only once. Sequencing was carried out using peripheral blood. The source of these receptors is a man younger than 45 with Graves' ophthalmopathy.

The genes are TRBV2 and TRBJ1-1, with D unclear. Germline-derived CDR1 and CDR2 are SNHLY and FYNNEI. This CDR3 is 13 amino acids long. V shed 3 bases and J shed 1 base, with 6 bases lying between them. The CDR3 sequence is CASSDLENTEAFF. Written as DNA, the CDR3 is TGTGCCAGCAGTGATTTAGAGAACACTGAAGCTTTCTTT. The entire variable domain, with the rest obtained from reference TRBV2 and TRBJ1-1, is as follows: EPEVTQTPSHQVTQMGQEVILRCVPISNHLYFYWYRQILGQKVEFLVSFYNNEISEKSEIFDDQFSVERPDGSNFTLKIRSTKLEDSAMYFCASSDLENTEAFFGQGTRLTVV.

Many counts were recorded for this clonotype. The genes are TRBV4-1 and TRBJ2-2, with D perhaps matching TRBD1 or TRBD2 (5 bases each). Germline V CDR1 and CDR2: MGHRA, YSYEKL. The CDR3 is 17 amino acids. Trimming took 4 bases from V and 5 from J, leaving 20 bases between them. The DNA of the CDR3 is TGCGCCAGCAGCCGACGACTCGGGGCACAGTTGACCGGGGAGCTGTTTTTT. Translation gives CASSRRLGAQLTGELFF.

V and J are TRBV5-6 and TRBJ2-7, with D perhaps TRBD1 or TRBD2 (5 bases each). CDR3 length equals 12 residues. Germline V gives CDR1 SGHDT, CDR2 YYEEEE. Trimming left V 3 bases short and J 6 bases short, with 10 bases between. The CDR3 is CASSWGWSEQYF. As DNA, the CDR3 is TGTGCCAGCAGCTGGGGGTGGAGCGAGCAGTACTTC.

This clonotype was detected many times. The J gene is TRBJ1-3, the V gene TRBV12-3 or TRBV12-4, with no clear D. V lost 4 bases and J 3 bases, leaving 7 bases between the germline ends. The CDR3 spans 13 residues. CDR3 sequence reads: CASSSDRGNTIYF. CDR3 DNA: TGTGCCAGCAGTTCCGATCGTGGAAACACCATATATTTT.

The rearrangement joins TRBV28 to TRBJ1-5; D is perhaps TRBD1 (6 bases). V lost 5 bases and J lost 3, with 14 bases in between. The CDR3 totals 15 residues. Germline lookup yields CDR1 MDHEN and CDR2 SYDVKM. The CDR3 region is CASSNEGVNNQPQHF. The CDR3 nucleotides are TGTGCCAGCAGTAATGAGGGGGTTAACAATCAGCCCCAGCATTTT.

The table lists this clonotype with a count of one. This chain connects TRBV7-8 to TRBJ2-7; TRBD2 might be the D (5 bases). This CDR3 comprises 13 residues. The germline gives CDR1 SGHVS, CDR2 FQNEAQ. V was clipped by 3 bases and J by 3 bases, with 9 bases between them. The CDR3 coding sequence is TGTGCCAGCAGCTTGCGGGTGGGCTACGAGCAGTACTTC. Amino acid sequence: CASSLRVGYEQYF.

The table lists this clonotype with many counts. J is TRBJ2-7 and V is TRBV28, with D perhaps TRBD2 (7 bases). V lost 2 bases to trimming and J lost 2 bases, with 13 bases between them. CDR1 and CDR2 (germline): MDHEN, SYDVKM. This CDR3 is built from 15 residues. The CDR3 nucleotides read TGTGCCAGCAGTTTAGGAAGGGGGAGGGCCTACGAGCAGTACTTC. Translated: CASSLGRGRAYEQYF.